This TCR beta chain was observed in a study of OX40 agonist ivuxolimab in advanced cancers. On the study more broadly: Ivuxolimab, which is an agonistic anti-OX40 (CD134) antibody, was administered to the patients. Notes on the study in general: Dosing at 0.1 to 3.0 mg/kg was accompanied by clonal expansion of CD4+ and CD8+ blood T cells by week 6.

Concerning this clone itself: What it binds is unknown.

Samples were taken at baseline and on day 1 of cycles 4 and 7. The repertoire was sequenced with immunoSEQ multiplex PCR; TCRdb's copy has only in-frame clones and lacks some. This table has some 73,000 clones, 70% to 90% appearing once. Germline V gene sequence: CDR1 MNHNS, CDR2 SASEGT. This CDR3 contains 14 residues. Trimming left V 2 bases short and J 4 bases short, with 11 bases between. The receptor comes from an adult with an advanced solid tumor such as melanoma, head and neck, liver or kidney cancer. J is TRBJ2-5 and V is TRBV6-1; D is undetermined. The material sequenced was CD4+ or CD8+ T cells sorted from blood, taken in a trial of the OX40 agonist ivuxolimab. In DNA, the CDR3 is TGTGCCAGCAGTGAACTGTTTAGTTCAGAGACCCAGTACTTC. Amino acids: CASSELFSSETQYF.